The clone carrying this TCR beta chain occurred many times. TCRdb reanalysed the 5' RACE reads using MiXCR and keeps one entry per CDR3 protein. The data show 28,000 or so distinct CDR3 sequences, with 9.5% to 15% seen just once and 25% held by the top ten. Trimming cost V 4 bases and J 3 bases, with 13 bases left between them. The CDR3 spans 14 residues. Germline V gene sequence: CDR1 MNHEY, CDR2 SMNVEV (reference sequence). This sample is drawn from a study of spatial heterogeneity in lung cancer. Whole-study context: Consistently, beta-chain sequences turned up in larger numbers than alpha-chain sequences did.

The sample's time point: sample taken at primary tumor resection. Unsorted whole RNA from tumor, nontumor lung or frozen PBMC underwent sequencing. There were roughly 72 donors, all of them untreated patients with early-stage non-small cell lung cancer. This chain uses TRBV27 with TRBJ2-7; weak D call: TRBD1 (7 bases). Sequences were derived from PBMCs, sampled at surgery. This TCR was sampled from a female donor with early-stage non-small cell lung cancer. This CDR3 reads CASSSRGTVYEQYF. The CDR3 DNA is TGTGCCAGCAGTTCCCGGGGGACAGTCTACGAGCAGTACTTC.